This TCR beta chain was found in a study of cytomegalovirus exposure and HLA in healthy donors. The study, taken as a whole, reports: It was assumed in the presence/absence analyses that sequencing depth was roughly uniform across donors. Listed as cytomegalovirus-associated were 150 to 200 TCR beta chains. HLA alleles were associated with fewer than 20,000 TCR beta sequences in a later analysis at 0.05 false discovery rate.

With 3 bases clipped from V and 2 bases from J, the junction kept 1 base outside the gene matches. The CDR3 totals 15 residues. Germline V lookup: CDR1 MNHEY, CDR2 SMNVEV (reference sequence). Though probably carrying unrecorded immune exposures, donors were nominally healthy at sampling. Remarks on this clone: Its antigen is still unknown.

PCR was performed using 60 Vbeta and 13 Jbeta primers. TCRdb keeps only in-frame clones here, not all; method: immunoSEQ multiplex PCR. Of under 200,000 clones in the sample, around four fifths were seen once. The specimen sequenced was PBMCs. This chain uses TRBV27 with TRBJ2-7; TRBD2 matches 13 bases. This clonotype originated in a man aged 18-30 years in good health and CMV-seronegative. DNA for the CDR3: TGTGCCAGCAGTTTCGGGACTAGCGGGGCCTACGAGCAGTACTTC. The encoded protein is CASSFGTSGAYEQYF.